The 9 T cell receptor beta chains listed next were all sequenced from one sample in a study of blood T cell repertoires in COVID-19 (dated by TCRdb to between 2020 and 2021). Libraries were prepared through the immunoSEQ multiplex PCR assay. In TCRdb, the immuneACCESS table is reduced to in-frame sequences with V and J assigned. These tables do not hold every clone; where another copy was compared, an unresolved V gene accounts for under half, and the others remain unexplained. Across this sample there are about 220,000 clones, with around 84% seen only once. The ten largest make up about 9% of the sample. The specimen sequenced was peripheral blood. Every receptor here comes from a man aged 45-65 years with active or convalescent COVID-19.

The chain links TRBV5-1 to TRBJ1-2; the match to TRBD1 covers 9 bases. From germline, CDR1 is SGHRS and CDR2 YFSETQ. The CDR3 runs to 15 residues. The V segment lost 3 bases and the J segment 5 bases; nucleotides outside the gene matches: 8. The CDR3 DNA reads TGCGCCAGCAGCTCAGGGGCGGGACAGGGATATGGCTACACCTTC. Translated: CASSSGAGQGYGYTF.

This chain joins TRBV7-9 and TRBJ2-1, with a weak D call TRBD2 (6 bases). The ends were cut back, 1 base at V and 7 bases at J, with 14 bases in the middle. Germline V gene data show CDR1 as SEHNR and CDR2 as FQNEAQ (reference sequence). This CDR3 is built from 15 residues. This CDR3 is CASSLGGGRGNEQFF. CDR3 DNA: TGTGCCAGCAGCTTAGGAGGCGGTCGGGGGAATGAGCAGTTCTTC.

There are a few counts of this clone. The chain links TRBV27 to TRBJ1-1; 7 nucleotides line up with TRBD1. This CDR3 comprises 16 residues. Germline CDR1 reads MNHEY; CDR2 reads SMNVEV (reference sequence). V lost 2 bases to trimming and J lost 4 bases; unmatched junction nucleotides: 10. This CDR3 reads CASSLLQGFRGTEAFF. DNA for the CDR3: TGTGCCAGCAGTTTACTACAGGGGTTCAGGGGCACTGAAGCTTTCTTT.

V usage is TRBV28 and J usage is TRBJ1-6, with D hard to call. The CDR3 extends over 14 amino acids. V was clipped by 10 bases and J by 4 bases, with 14 bases between them. Germline lookup yields CDR1 MDHEN and CDR2 SYDVKM. The CDR3 spells CATNRRRYNSPLHF. DNA of the CDR3: TGTGCCACAAACCGTCGGAGGTATAATTCACCCCTCCACTTT.

This chain links TRBV7-3 with TRBJ1-1; possible D gene TRBD1, 5 bases. The CDR3 length is 16 residues. In germline, CDR1 is SGHTA, CDR2 FQGTGA. V lost 2 bases, J lost 0 bases, and 13 bases lay in between. This CDR3 reads CASSLGAAVMNTEAFF. In nucleotides, the CDR3 is TGTGCCAGCAGCTTAGGGGCCGCAGTCATGAACACTGAAGCTTTCTTT.

The rearrangement links TRBV10-1 to TRBJ2-5; 9 bases match TRBD1. V lost 10 bases and J lost 4; bases outside the gene matches: 7. Per the germline V gene, CDR1 is WNHNN and CDR2 is SYGVQD (reference sequence). This CDR3 has 13 amino acids. In DNA, the CDR3 is TGCGCCATCTCACAGACAGGGGGAGAGACCCAGTACTTC. It translates to CAISQTGGETQYF.

The CDR3 DNA sequence: TGCAGCGCAGAGATGAACACTGAAGCTTTCTTT. Amino acid sequence: CSAEMNTEAFF. The chain has TRBV29-1 and TRBJ1-1; D gene uncertain. The CDR3 extends over 11 amino acids. Germline CDR1 is SQVTM and CDR2 is ANQGSEA. The V gene lost 7 bases and the J gene lost 0 bases, with 6 bases spanning the gap.

The V gene is TRBV5-4, the J gene TRBJ2-3; D is ambiguous. Germline V gives CDR1 SGHNT, CDR2 YYREEE (reference sequence). Trimming took off 0 bases at V and 4 bases at J, with 9 bases between the two ends. This CDR3 spans 14 amino acids. The CDR3 nucleotides are TGTGCCAGCAGCTTGGCTAGTAGATCAGATACGCAGTATTTT. Protein: CASSLASRSDTQYF. The complete variable domain, with remaining parts taken from reference TRBV5-4 and TRBJ2-3, reads ETGVTQSPTHLIKTRGQQVTLRCSSQSGHNTVSWYQQALGQGPQFIFQYYREEENGRGNFPPRFSGLQFPNYSSELNVNALELDDSALYLCASSLASRSDTQYFGPGTRLTVL.

CDR3 in amino acids: CASSLSLLADSTDTQYF. DNA for the CDR3: TGTGCCAGCAGCTTGAGTTTACTAGCGGACAGCACAGATACGCAGTATTTT. The chain employs TRBV5-5 and TRBJ2-3; TRBD2 matches at 8 bases. The junction had 7 bases not matched to a gene; V was cut back by 1 base and J by 0 bases. CDR3 length: 17 residues. Per germline, CDR1 SGHKS and CDR2 YYEKEE (reference sequence).